A selection of T cell receptor beta chains follows, all from one sample in a study of blood T cell repertoires in COVID-19. Sequenced by immunoSEQ multiplex PCR; TCRdb stores in-frame clones only, minus some. The top ten hold approximately 8% of the sample, which has some 200,000 clones, 70% to 90% seen once. The sample comprised peripheral blood. The source is a woman aged 50 to 60 with active or convalescent COVID-19. The CDR3 runs from the conserved cysteine through the conserved F or W. The D gene is left open where the match is weak. Clone size is given for some rows only: seen once, a few or many times, or a class if the clone is expanded.

V gene: TRBV30
clone size: -
D gene: -
J gene: TRBJ1-2
CDR3 DNA: TGTGCCTGGAGTGTGGGCGATCTTAACTATGGCTACACCTTC
CDR3 protein: CAWSVGDLNYGYTF

V gene: TRBV19
clone size: -
D gene: -
J gene: TRBJ1-5
CDR3 DNA: TGTGCCAGTAGTATGCGGGGCTCCCGGCAGCCCCAGCATTTT
CDR3 protein: CASSMRGSRQPQHF

V gene: TRBV28
clone size: -
D gene: -
J gene: TRBJ1-5
CDR3 DNA: TGTGCCAGCAGCCCCCTCGGTGGTTTTCGCCAGCCCCAGCATTTT
CDR3 protein: CASSPLGGFRQPQHF

V gene: TRBV6-6
clone size: -
D gene: -
J gene: TRBJ2-3
CDR3 DNA: TGTGCCAGCAGTTCAGGATCCAGCACAGATACGCAGTATTTT
CDR3 protein: CASSSGSSTDTQYF

V gene: TRBV7-9
clone size: -
D gene: -
J gene: TRBJ1-2
CDR3 DNA: TGTGCCAGCAGCTTTGAGACAGGCGGCGGCTACACCTTC
CDR3 protein: CASSFETGGGYTF

V gene: TRBV18
clone size: -
D gene: -
J gene: TRBJ1-2
CDR3 DNA: TGTGCCAGCTCACCACCAAACGGGGTAGCTAACTATGGCTACACCTTC
CDR3 protein: CASSPPNGVANYGYTF

V gene: TRBV19
clone size: few
D gene: -
J gene: TRBJ1-1
CDR3 DNA: TGTGCCAGTAGTCGGACAACCGCGAACACTGAAGCTTTCTTT
CDR3 protein: CASSRTTANTEAFF

V gene: TRBV7-9
clone size: -
D gene: TRBD2
J gene: TRBJ2-1
CDR3 DNA: TGTGCCAGCAGCTTAGCGTATGTTAGCGGGTTCAATGAGCAGTTCTTC
CDR3 protein: CASSLAYVSGFNEQFF

V gene: TRBV19
clone size: -
D gene: -
J gene: TRBJ1-4
CDR3 DNA: TGTGCCAGTTCCCCTCGGAGGACTAATGAAAAACTGTTTTTT
CDR3 protein: CASSPRRTNEKLFF

V gene: TRBV25-1
clone size: -
D gene: -
J gene: TRBJ1-2
CDR3 DNA: TGTGCCAGCAGTGAATACGGTTATTTTGGCTACACCTTC
CDR3 protein: CASSEYGYFGYTF

V gene: TRBV29-1
clone size: once
D gene: -
J gene: TRBJ1-3
CDR3 DNA: TGCAGCGTTGGAGGGGGGGTAGGAAACACCATATATTTT
CDR3 protein: CSVGGGVGNTIYF

V gene: TRBV28
clone size: -
D gene: -
J gene: TRBJ1-4
CDR3 DNA: TGTGCCAGCAGCCCTCCAGGGGTTGGTAATGAAAAACTGTTTTTT
CDR3 protein: CASSPPGVGNEKLFF

V gene: TRBV7-9
clone size: -
D gene: -
J gene: TRBJ1-6
CDR3 DNA: TGTGCCAGCAGCCCCGGGGGTAAAGGCCCTAATTCACCCCTCCACTTT
CDR3 protein: CASSPGGKGPNSPLHF

V gene: TRBV28
clone size: -
D gene: -
J gene: TRBJ2-1
CDR3 DNA: TGTGCCAGCAGCTCGAGGGATATCGGGGTCAATGAGCAGTTCTTC
CDR3 protein: CASSSRDIGVNEQFF

V gene: TRBV6-6
clone size: -
D gene: -
J gene: TRBJ1-5
CDR3 DNA: TGTGCCAGCAGTGACAGCGTCAGACAGCCCCAGCATTTT
CDR3 protein: CASSDSVRQPQHF

V gene: TRBV2
clone size: few
D gene: TRBD2
J gene: TRBJ2-5
CDR3 DNA: TGTGCCAGCAGCGGTAGCGGGGGGGCCCAAGAGACCCAGTACTTC
CDR3 protein: CASSGSGGAQETQYF

V gene: TRBV15
clone size: -
D gene: TRBD1
J gene: TRBJ1-2
CDR3 DNA: TGTGCCACCAGCAGAGAGTTTGGGACAGGGGGCTATGGCTACACCTTC
CDR3 protein: CATSREFGTGGYGYTF

V gene: TRBV20-1
clone size: few
D gene: -
J gene: TRBJ2-7
CDR3 DNA: TGCAGTGCTAGTAGCGGCCCCTACGAGCAGTACTTC
CDR3 protein: CSASSGPYEQYF

V gene: TRBV29-1
clone size: -
D gene: -
J gene: TRBJ1-2
CDR3 DNA: TGCAGCGTTGAAGATCGCCGCAGGGAGGCTGGCTACACCTTC
CDR3 protein: CSVEDRRREAGYTF

V gene: TRBV6-1
clone size: -
D gene: -
J gene: TRBJ1-6
CDR3 DNA: TGTGCCAGCAGTGAAGCCAGGGGCCCTAATTCACCCCTCCACTTT
CDR3 protein: CASSEARGPNSPLHF

V gene: TRBV6-5
clone size: -
D gene: TRBD1
J gene: TRBJ2-1
CDR3 DNA: TGTGCCAGCCACAGACAGGGGGCAAATGAGCAGTTCTTC
CDR3 protein: CASHRQGANEQFF

V gene: TRBV24-1
clone size: few
D gene: TRBD1
J gene: TRBJ2-5
CDR3 DNA: TGTGCCACCAGTGACCCAGGACAGGGTACAGAGACCCAGTACTTC
CDR3 protein: CATSDPGQGTETQYF

V gene: TRBV29-1
clone size: -
D gene: TRBD2
J gene: TRBJ2-7
CDR3 DNA: TGCAGCGTCCCGGGGGGGATCTACGAGCAGTACTTC
CDR3 protein: CSVPGGIYEQYF

V gene: TRBV5-1
clone size: -
D gene: -
J gene: TRBJ2-5
CDR3 DNA: TGCGCCAGCAGCTTGGCAGGGATGGAGACCCAGTACTTC
CDR3 protein: CASSLAGMETQYF

V gene: TRBV3-1/TRBV3-2
clone size: -
D gene: TRBD1
J gene: TRBJ2-3
CDR3 DNA: TGTGCCAGCAGCCAATCATCCGGGACAGGGCCAGATACGCAGTATTTT
CDR3 protein: CASSQSSGTGPDTQYF

V gene: TRBV6-6
clone size: -
D gene: -
J gene: TRBJ2-2
CDR3 DNA: TGTGCCAGCAGTCGCCGCCCCGGGACACAGAACACCGGGGAGCTGTTTTTT
CDR3 protein: CASSRRPGTQNTGELFF